This TCR beta chain was obtained from a study of blood T cell repertoires in COVID-19. Study information: Acute and convalescent COVID-19 samples came from the United States, Italy and Spain. From T cells, B-cell-depleted T cells, or PBMCs came the material, which was cDNA or gDNA.

As handled by the study authors: Reference gene primer amplification gave nucleated cell count estimates. Libraries were prepared by immunoSEQ multiplex PCR; TCRdb keeps only in-frame clonotypes and omits some of them. That table gives V, J and clone size, and the DNA gave D and trimming. Among roughly 130,000 clones listed, more than 75% were seen once. This clone occurred once. While infection was still active, Seattle patients were enrolled and then followed longitudinally. This CDR3 region has 16 residues. V gave up 4 bases and J gave up 8 bases; unmatched junction bases: 12. The germline V gene encodes CDR1 SGDLS and CDR2 YYNGEE.

Sequencing was done on a sample of peripheral blood. This chain connects TRBV9 to TRBJ1-4; 9 bases agree with TRBD1. The TCR originated in a man aged 55 to 69 with COVID-19, enrolled during active disease. The CDR3 region is CASSINRDRVEEKLFF. The CDR3 nucleotides read TGTGCCAGCAGCATCAACCGGGACAGGGTTGAAGAAAAACTGTTTTTT.